This TCR beta chain is drawn from a study of long-term antiretroviral therapy in people with HIV. Study as a whole: The oldest specimens predate the 2015 immediate-ART recommendation by about a decade.

A v3.0 immunoSEQ assay was performed at survey level. The data were produced by immunoSEQ multiplex PCR, yet TCRdb's version contains in-frame clones alone and is incomplete. The sample carries over 30,000 clones, roughly 87% recorded once. Comments on this clone: Its target is not known.

The CDR3 consists of 13 residues. The germline V gene encodes CDR1 MNHEY and CDR2 SVGAGI. Unmatched junction bases numbered 5, after V lost 6 bases and J lost 6 bases. Overall study results and limits: Repertoire dominance by clones expanded before ART was seen at all time points. Although diversity increased after ART, it remained lower than in transplant donor controls. There were no data on ART adherence, viral resistance or therapy changes, a gap that limits inferences about post-ART repertoire changes.

The TCR comes from a man in his late teens or twenties with HIV. The chain joins TRBV6-5 to TRBJ2-7; 10 bases are shared with TRBD1. This specimen consisted of unsorted PBMCs, obtained 0.6 years after starting antiretroviral therapy. This CDR3 reads CASRPGQGTEQYF. CDR3 bases: TGTGCCAGCAGGCCGGGACAGGGGACCGAGCAGTACTTC.